This T cell receptor (beta chain) emerged from a study of blood T cell repertoires in COVID-19. Study information: Acute-phase and convalescent COVID-19 samples originated in the United States, Italy and Spain. Sources were T cells, B-cell-depleted T cells, or PBMCs; the material itself was cDNA or gDNA.

The V end lost 3 bases, the J end lost 4 bases, and 13 bases lay between the germline ends. The CDR3 has 14 residues. The germline CDR1 and CDR2 sequences are MNHEY and SMNVEV (reference sequence). Original processing notes: Quantification of nucleated cells was approximated via reference gene primer amplification. The table came from immunoSEQ multiplex PCR; TCRdb's copy has only in-frame clones and leaves some out. That table gives V, J and clone size, and the DNA gave D and trimming. The sample records approximately 170,000 clones, about 85% being singletons. This clonotype originated in a man in his sixties who had recovered from COVID-19. Sequenced: peripheral blood. The rearrangement joins TRBV27 to TRBJ2-7, with D possibly being TRBD1 (5 bases). CDR3 loop: CASSLGLVEYEQYF. CDR3 coding DNA: TGTGCCAGCAGTTTGGGGCTAGTAGAGTACGAGCAGTACTTC.